The 21 T cell receptor beta chains below come from one sample, sequenced in a study of T-cell reconstitution after alpha-beta-depleted transplantation in children. Researchers prepared the TCRbeta library using unique molecular identifiers, the study reports. Via MiXCR, TCRdb re-called the PCR reads, giving one row per CDR3 protein. Found here are a few hundred thousand distinct CDR3 sequences, around 13% of them singletons; the top ten hold around 2.2%. The specimen was PBMCs, mostly from graft donor cells, collected 360 days after TCRalphabeta/CD19-depleted stem cell transplant. The receptors were gathered from a male patient younger than 18 who had a stem cell transplant for acute myeloid leukemia, so the T cells may come from the graft donor.

There are a few counts of this clonotype. The chain couples TRBV12-3 or TRBV12-4 to TRBJ2-7; TRBD2 matches at 11 bases. The CDR3 contains 16 residues. J gave up 2 bases and V 1 base, and 4 bases lay outside the gene matches. In DNA form, the CDR3 reads TGTGCCAGCAGTTTAGGGCTAGCGGGAGGTGCCTACGAGCAGTACTTC. Protein: CASSLGLAGGAYEQYF.

V and J are TRBV7-8 and TRBJ2-1, with D unclear. Per the germline V gene, CDR1 is SGHVS and CDR2 is FQNEAQ. The CDR3 is made up of 14 amino acids. V lost 2 bases and J 9 bases, leaving 14 bases between the germline ends. This CDR3 reads CASSLKLRMAEQFF. CDR3 bases: TGTGCCAGCAGCTTAAAGTTGCGTATGGCTGAGCAGTTCTTC.

This clonotype has more than one count but fewer than ten. The rearrangement joins TRBV20-1 to TRBJ2-3; D is possibly TRBD1 or TRBD2 (5 bases each). CDR1 and CDR2 from the germline V gene are DFQATT and SNEGSKA (reference sequence). V gave up 5 bases and J gave up 2 bases, with 14 bases separating them. This CDR3 is built from 14 residues. CDR3 DNA: TGCAGTGCTGGCGCCGGGACCAACACAGATACGCAGTATTTT. Residues: CSAGAGTNTDTQYF.

The CDR3 DNA sequence: TGTGCCAGCAGCTCGACTAGTGACTCCTGGGAGACCCAGTACTTC. Translated: CASSSTSDSWETQYF. The chain couples TRBV7-3 to TRBJ2-5; perhaps TRBD2 as D (6 bases). Germline values: CDR1 SGHTA, CDR2 FQGTGA. The ends were cut back, 4 bases at V and 5 bases at J, with 17 bases in the middle. The CDR3 length is 15 residues.

The chain recombines TRBV6-2 or TRBV6-3 with TRBJ2-7, with 8 bases that match TRBD1. This CDR3 has 14 amino acids. Germline V CDR1 and CDR2: MNHEY, SVGEGT. The junction had 7 bases not matched to a gene; V was cut back by 5 bases and J by 4 bases. This chain's CDR3 is CASSLWTGQYEQYF. CDR3 DNA: TGTGCCAGCAGTCTCTGGACAGGGCAGTACGAGCAGTACTTC.

This clonotype was counted a few times. The chain carries TRBV3-1 and TRBJ2-7; D may correspond to TRBD1 or TRBD2 (5 bases each). From germline, CDR1 is LGHDT and CDR2 YNNKEL (reference sequence). V was cut by 6 bases and J by 3 bases, with 18 bases left in between. This CDR3 spans 15 amino acids. The CDR3 region has the DNA TGTGCCAGCAGACCGACAGCCCGACTATACTACGAGCAGTACTTC. This encodes CASRPTARLYYEQYF.

The sample holds a few counts of this clonotype. CDR3 protein: CAWSIQRETQYF. CDR3 DNA: TGTGCCTGGAGTATTCAGAGAGAGACCCAGTACTTC. V and J are TRBV30 and TRBJ2-5, with D uncertain. Germline values: CDR1 GTSNPN, CDR2 SVGIG (reference sequence). Trimming took off 2 bases at V and 4 bases at J, with 8 bases between the two ends. The CDR3 consists of 12 residues.

This clonotype was counted at least ten times. The gene calls are TRBV15 and TRBJ2-2; D is uncertain. V was cut by 3 bases and J by 3 bases, with 8 bases left in between. This CDR3 is 14 amino acids long. Germline values: CDR1 LNHNV, CDR2 YYDKDF (reference sequence). The CDR3 here is CATSSGRYTGELFF. The CDR3 region has the DNA TGTGCCACCAGCAGCGGCAGATACACCGGGGAGCTGTTTTTT.

This clonotype was picked up many times. V usage is TRBV29-1 and J usage is TRBJ2-1, with a possible D match to TRBD2 (7 bases). V dropped 1 base and J dropped 12 bases, with 28 bases sitting between them. The CDR3 length is 17 residues. CDR1 is SQVTM, CDR2 ANQGSEA, per germline. CDR3 bases: TGCAGCGTTGAAGGCCCCGCGGGGGCGGCCCTCAATGAAGGGCAGTTCTTC. Encoded protein: CSVEGPAGAALNEGQFF.

This clonotype was counted between two and nine times. J is TRBJ2-7 and V is TRBV9; 13 nucleotides match TRBD2. Germline V gene data show CDR1 as SGDLS and CDR2 as YYNGEE. The CDR3 has 14 amino acids. The V and J ends lost 3 bases and 9 bases, in that order; junction bases with no gene match: 6. This CDR3 reads CASSAGLAGVVQYF. In nucleotides, the CDR3 is TGTGCCAGCAGCGCAGGACTAGCGGGAGTGGTGCAGTACTTC.

This clonotype occurred a few times. The V and J genes are TRBV7-6 and TRBJ2-6; 8 bases are a match to TRBD1. The germline CDR1 and CDR2 sequences are SGHVS and FNYEAQ. The CDR3 extends over 19 amino acids. V shed 7 bases and J 0 bases; nucleotides not matched to a gene: 14. CDR3: CASTILPGQEGSGANVLTF. The CDR3, as DNA: TGTGCCAGCACGATTCTGCCGGGACAGGAGGGCTCTGGGGCCAACGTCCTGACTTTC.

This clonotype has a handful of counts. The V and J genes are TRBV4-3 and TRBJ2-1; unclear D gene. Germline V gene data show CDR1 as LGHNA and CDR2 as YSLEER. Trimming took 4 bases from V and 2 from J, leaving 9 bases between them. This CDR3 spans 14 amino acids. CDR3 nucleotides: TGCGCCAGCAGCCCCGGTCTACCCTACAATGAGCAGTTCTTC. This codes for CASSPGLPYNEQFF.

The genes are TRBV5-6 and TRBJ2-5; D unclear. The CDR3 loop spans 13 amino acids. Germline V gene sequence: CDR1 SGHDT, CDR2 YYEEEE. Trimming removed 1 base from V and 3 bases from J, with 7 bases in between. In nucleotides, the CDR3 is TGTGCCAGCAGCTTGTTCACAGAAGAGACCCAGTACTTC. Translated, it gives CASSLFTEETQYF.

The chain joins TRBV7-9 to TRBJ2-3, with D tentatively TRBD1 or TRBD2 (6 bases each). The V gene lost 8 bases and the J gene lost 8 bases, with 26 bases spanning the gap. The CDR3 spans 16 residues. The germline V gene encodes CDR1 SEHNR and CDR2 FQNEAQ (reference sequence). CDR3 loop: CASRIPSQLGGGTQYF. For the CDR3, the DNA is TGTGCCAGCCGCATCCCATCTCAACTAGGGGGAGGTACGCAGTATTTT.

In its sample, this clonotype was seen many times. The rearrangement joins TRBV5-1 to TRBJ2-7; 7 bases line up with TRBD1. The germline V gene has CDR1 SGHRS and CDR2 YFSETQ. This CDR3 is 15 amino acids long. V gave up 4 bases and J gave up 6 bases; unmatched junction bases: 13. CDR3 residues: CASSLRQGASVEQYF. DNA of the CDR3: TGCGCCAGCAGCCTCCGACAGGGTGCGTCGGTCGAGCAGTACTTC.

Many counts were recorded for this clonotype. V gene TRBV12-3 or TRBV12-4 combines with J gene TRBJ2-3; D is unclear. The CDR3 totals 17 residues. V gave up 0 bases and J gave up 2 bases, with 15 bases separating them. CDR3 in amino acids: CASSLAPLRKNTDTQYF. The CDR3 DNA is TGTGCCAGCAGTTTAGCGCCCCTTCGAAAGAACACAGATACGCAGTATTTT.

The rearrangement uses TRBV29-1 and TRBJ1-2; D is unresolved. V lost 6 bases and J lost 2, with 7 bases in between. CDR3 length: 11 amino acids. The germline CDR1 and CDR2 sequences are SQVTM and ANQGSEA. CDR3 region: CSVGENYGYTF. The CDR3 region has the DNA TGCAGCGTGGGTGAGAACTATGGCTACACCTTC.

This clonotype was counted between two and nine times. A much larger clone differs from this one at a single base, so this may be a read error. The chain is built from TRBV5-1 and TRBJ2-1, with 11 bases that match TRBD1. CDR1 and CDR2 from the germline V gene are SGHRS and YFSETQ. The CDR3 totals 15 residues. Losses at the gene ends were 4 bases for V and 5 bases for J; bases not matched to a gene: 5. The CDR3 region is CASSLGQGANNEQFF. CDR3 coding DNA: TGCGCCAGCAGCCTAGGACAGGGGGCGAACAATGAGCAGTTCTTC.

This clonotype was observed a single time. J is TRBJ2-3 and V is TRBV30, with D unclear. CDR1 GTSNPN and CDR2 SVGIG come from the germline V gene (reference sequence). The CDR3 covers 13 residues. Trimming stripped 7 bases from V and 2 bases from J, with 13 bases between. Written as DNA, the CDR3 is TGTGCCTCCCCGGCCCCTTCCACAGATACGCAGTATTTT. Translation: CASPAPSTDTQYF.

This clonotype was found many times. In nucleotides, the CDR3 is TGCGCCAGCAGCCAAGATCCGAAGAAAGAGCAGTACTTC. Its translation: CASSQDPKKEQYF. This chain connects TRBV4-3 to TRBJ2-7; D gene uncertain. This CDR3 is built from 13 residues. Germline values: CDR1 LGHNA, CDR2 YSLEER. Trimming stripped 0 bases from V and 7 bases from J, with 10 bases between.

This chain joins TRBV7-6 and TRBJ2-3; 8 bases agree with TRBD1. The CDR3 has 17 amino acids. The ends lost 0 bases at V and 1 base at J; junction bases unmatched: 6. The germline V gene encodes CDR1 SGHVS and CDR2 FNYEAQ. The CDR3 DNA follows: TGTGCCAGCAGCTTAGCGCGTGAGACAGGGGGCACAGATACGCAGTATTTT. Translated: CASSLARETGGTDTQYF. Supplemented by reference TRBV7-6 and TRBJ2-3, the full variable domain reads GAGVSQSPRYKVTKRGQDVALRCDPISGHVSLYWYRQALGQGPEFLTYFNYEAQQDKSGLPNDRFSAERPEGSISTLTIQRTEQRDSAMYRCASSLARETGGTDTQYFGPGTRLTVL.